The 11 T cell receptor beta chains below all came from one sample that was sequenced in a study of beta chain features in type 1 diabetes. Sequencing targeted expressed TCRB transcripts, as all isolated RNA had been reverse transcribed. This table comes from immunoSEQ multiplex PCR, and its TCRdb copy is limited to in-frame clones, with some not included. The repertoire consists of 150,000 or so clones, with approximately 9% occurring once and the leading ten covering 2% to 2.5%. The source material was central memory CD4+ T cells from blood. The receptors originated from a woman younger than 35 in good health.

The chain has TRBV6-5 and TRBJ2-7; TRBD1 matches 9 bases. The CDR3 is made up of 15 amino acids. Germline V lookup: CDR1 MNHEY, CDR2 SVGAGI. The J segment lost 4 bases and the V segment lost 6 bases, leaving 10 bases of the junction unmatched. CDR3 residues: CASRSAGTGIYEQYF. CDR3 coding DNA: TGTGCCAGCAGATCCGCCGGGACAGGGATTTACGAGCAGTACTTC.

The rearrangement joins TRBV30 to TRBJ1-2; 11 bases line up with TRBD1. V shed 0 bases, J shed 2 bases, and the junction held 5 bases outside the gene matches. The germline V gene has CDR1 GTSNPN and CDR2 SVGIG (reference sequence). The CDR3 consists of 16 residues. CDR3 sequence: CAWSVQWTGGNYGYTF. The CDR3 DNA is TGTGCCTGGAGTGTACAGTGGACAGGGGGCAACTATGGCTACACCTTC.

CDR3 residues: CASSLGEYTGELFF. In DNA form, the CDR3 reads TGTGCCAGCAGCTTAGGGGAGTACACCGGGGAGCTGTTTTTT. The genes are TRBV11-2 and TRBJ2-2, with D perhaps matching TRBD2 (5 bases). The germline V and J ends were trimmed by 1 base and 3 bases, with 6 bases remaining between them. The CDR3 spans 14 residues. The germline V gene has CDR1 SGHAT and CDR2 FQNNGV.

In its sample, this clone was seen a few times. V usage is TRBV5-4 and J usage is TRBJ1-1; D is uncertain. The CDR3 has 13 residues. From germline, CDR1 is SGHNT and CDR2 YYREEE (reference sequence). Trimming cost V 1 base and J 5 bases, with 9 bases left between them. Here the CDR3 reads CASSLPGNTEAFF. CDR3 DNA sequence: TGTGCCAGCAGCTTGCCCGGGAATACTGAAGCTTTCTTT.

This clone was counted many times. This chain joins TRBV27 and TRBJ2-1; TRBD1 matches 9 bases. Trimming took 5 bases from V and 8 from J; bases not matched to a gene: 10. This CDR3 region has 15 residues. CDR1 is MNHEY and CDR2 is SMNVEV in the germline V gene (reference sequence). This chain's CDR3 is CASSRPRDRVDEQFF. CDR3 in DNA: TGTGCCAGCAGTCGGCCCCGGGACAGGGTGGATGAGCAGTTCTTC.

This clone was counted a few times. The V and J genes are TRBV5-1 and TRBJ2-1, with D possibly TRBD1 on 6 matching bases. The CDR3 spans 13 residues. V was shortened by 4 bases and J by 8 bases, with 13 bases between the two germline ends. Germline values: CDR1 SGHRS, CDR2 YFSETQ. CDR3 in amino acids: CASSTGIGDEQFF. CDR3 nucleotide sequence: TGCGCCAGCAGCACAGGGATCGGGGATGAGCAGTTCTTC.

The chain employs TRBV18 and TRBJ1-1; 9 bases are a match to TRBD1. V gave up 4 bases and J gave up 4 bases; unmatched junction bases: 7. Germline CDR1 and CDR2: KGHSH and LQKENI. CDR3 length: 15 residues. The CDR3 reads CASSLNRGLSTEAFF. DNA of the CDR3: TGTGCCAGCTCACTTAACAGGGGGCTGAGCACTGAAGCTTTCTTT.

The chain uses TRBV9 and TRBJ2-3; maybe TRBD2 (7 bases). This CDR3 is built from 15 residues. The V and J ends lost 1 base and 4 bases respectively, with 13 bases between them. CDR1 and CDR2 from the germline V gene are SGDLS and YYNGEE. The CDR3 protein is CASSVFSGGADTQYF. In DNA form, the CDR3 reads TGTGCCAGCAGCGTATTTTCGGGGGGCGCAGATACGCAGTATTTT.

This clone has just a few counts. This chain uses TRBV5-1 with TRBJ1-1; TRBD1 matches at 7 bases. The CDR3 runs 16 residues. Germline V gene lookup returns CDR1 SGHRS and CDR2 YFSETQ. The ends lost 0 bases at V and 0 bases at J; junction bases unmatched: 5. In DNA form, the CDR3 reads TGCGCCAGCAGCTTGGCCTGGGGACAGCTGAACACTGAAGCTTTCTTT. Translated: CASSLAWGQLNTEAFF.

This clone showed up just a few times. V usage is TRBV5-1 and J usage is TRBJ2-7, with D perhaps matching TRBD2 (5 bases). Deletions cut 1 base from V and 7 bases from J, with 9 bases between. From germline, CDR1 is SGHRS and CDR2 YFSETQ. The length of the CDR3 is 12 residues. CDR3 bases: TGCGCCAGCAGCTTGTTACGGGAAGAGCAGTACTTC. Amino acid sequence: CASSLLREEQYF.

This clone has a handful of counts. J is TRBJ1-4 and V is TRBV11-2; no definite D call. Between the trimmed V and J ends, which lost 0 bases and 4 bases, there was a span of 12 bases. Germline assignment: CDR1 SGHAT and CDR2 FQNNGV. The length of the CDR3 is 16 residues. The chain's CDR3 is CASSLEGWRDNEKLFF. CDR3 in DNA: TGTGCCAGCAGCTTAGAAGGCTGGCGGGATAATGAAAAACTGTTTTTT.